What follows are 9 T cell receptor beta chains derived from one specimen sequenced in a study of T cell changes during pregnancy in multiple sclerosis (dated by TCRdb to the late 2010s). Libraries were prepared through the immunoSEQ multiplex PCR assay. Not all clones reach the TCRdb copy of this immuneACCESS table, which keeps in-frame sequences only. Checked studies attribute under half of the gap to unresolved V genes and leave the rest unexplained. This sample lists about 67,000 clones; 80% to 90% were detected once. In total, the top ten clones hold roughly 2.5% of the sample. Material: peripheral blood, obtained in the first trimester of pregnancy. Source of these receptors: a female donor with multiple sclerosis, enrolled in a pregnancy study.

The chain combines TRBV5-6 with TRBJ1-2; D is unresolved. CDR1 SGHDT and CDR2 YYEEEE come from the germline V gene. CDR3 length equals 14 residues. Trimming removed 0 bases from V and 7 bases from J, with 13 bases in between. Here the CDR3 DNA reads TGTGCCAGCAGCTTGGCTACTCGACTACGTGGCTACACCTTC. Protein product: CASSLATRLRGYTF.

This chain links TRBV5-4 with TRBJ2-5; possible D gene TRBD2, 7 bases. Trimming took off 4 bases at V and 6 bases at J, with 22 bases between the two ends. CDR1 SGHNT and CDR2 YYREEE come from the germline V gene (reference sequence). This CDR3 spans 16 amino acids. In DNA, the CDR3 is TGTGCCAGCAGCCGTCAAGGGGGGGCTGGAATCCAGACCCAGTACTTC. Translating gives CASSRQGGAGIQTQYF.

This chain joins TRBV2 and TRBJ1-1; D remains ambiguous. Germline assignment: CDR1 SNHLY and CDR2 FYNNEI. There are 13 residues in the CDR3. V lost 5 bases, J lost 0 bases, and 7 bases lay in between. The CDR3 bases are TGTGCCAGCAGTAGAGACATGAACACTGAAGCTTTCTTT. This sequence encodes CASSRDMNTEAFF.

The V gene is TRBV10-2, the J gene TRBJ1-5; tentative D call: TRBD1 (5 bases). Germline V gene sequence: CDR1 WSHSY, CDR2 SAAADI. The CDR3 is made up of 16 amino acids. V lost 8 bases, J lost 4 bases, and 21 bases lay in between. For the CDR3, the DNA is TGCGCCAGCGGCACGCCGAGGGGAGGTAGGAATCAGCCCCAGCATTTT. Its protein product is CASGTPRGGRNQPQHF.

The V call is TRBV30, the J call TRBJ2-3; unclear D gene. The CDR3 totals 15 residues. The V gene's germline CDR1 is GTSNPN and CDR2 SVGIG (reference sequence). Between the trimmed V and J ends, which lost 1 base and 0 bases, there was a span of 11 bases. DNA of the CDR3: TGTGCCTGGAGTGACTTGTCTCCTAGCACAGATACGCAGTATTTT. This translates into CAWSDLSPSTDTQYF. Complete variable domain (other parts from reference TRBV30 and TRBJ2-3): SQTIHQWPATLVQPVGSPLSLECTVEGTSNPNLYWYRQAAGRGLQLLFYSVGIGQISSEVPQNLSASRPQDRQFILSSKKLLLSDSGFYLCAWSDLSPSTDTQYFGPGTRLTVL.

This chain joins TRBV11-2 and TRBJ1-1; D is ambiguous. Germline-derived CDR1 and CDR2 are SGHAT and FQNNGV. The CDR3 length is 16 residues. The ends were cut back, 5 bases at V and 7 bases at J, with 23 bases in the middle. The CDR3 here is CASSPGTRWEFYEAFF. The CDR3 region has the DNA TGTGCCAGCAGCCCGGGAACAAGGTGGGAGTTTTATGAAGCTTTCTTT.

The chain combines TRBV7-9 with TRBJ2-2; 8 positions match TRBD2. The germline V gene has CDR1 SEHNR and CDR2 FQNEAQ (reference sequence). CDR3 length: 16 residues. V was clipped by 5 bases and J by 3 bases; unmatched bases: 8. In nucleotides, the CDR3 is TGTGCCAGCAGCCCCCAGGGGCGGGGGGACACCGGGGAGCTGTTTTTT. Encoded protein: CASSPQGRGDTGELFF.

The J gene is TRBJ1-2, the V gene TRBV5-1; a weak D match, TRBD1 (5 bases). The CDR3 length is 16 residues. Germline V lookup: CDR1 SGHRS, CDR2 YFSETQ. The V and J ends lost 4 bases and 0 bases respectively, with 16 bases between them. CDR3 residues: CASSVSVGEANYGYTF. DNA of the CDR3: TGCGCCAGCAGCGTTTCCGTAGGGGAAGCTAACTATGGCTACACCTTC.

This chain links TRBV18 with TRBJ2-7, with 7 bases aligning to TRBD1. The CDR3 length is 14 residues. V dropped 4 bases and J dropped 0; count of bases not matched to a gene: 3. Germline V lookup: CDR1 KGHSH, CDR2 LQKENI. The CDR3 DNA follows: TGTGCCAGCTCACTAGGGGGCTCCTCCTACGAGCAGTACTTC. Translated: CASSLGGSSYEQYF.